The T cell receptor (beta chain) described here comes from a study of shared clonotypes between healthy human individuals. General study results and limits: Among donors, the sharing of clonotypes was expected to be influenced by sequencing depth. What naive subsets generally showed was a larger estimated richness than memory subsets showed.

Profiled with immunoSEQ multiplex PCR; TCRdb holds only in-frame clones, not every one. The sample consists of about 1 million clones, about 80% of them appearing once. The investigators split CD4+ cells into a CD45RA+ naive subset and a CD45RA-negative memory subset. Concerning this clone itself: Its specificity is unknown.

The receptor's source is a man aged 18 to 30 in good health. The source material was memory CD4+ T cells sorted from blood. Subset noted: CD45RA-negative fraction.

The CDR3 nucleotides read TGTGCCAGCAGCAACGCACCACAGGGTCATCAGCCCCAGCATTTT. Translating gives CASSNAPQGHQPQHF. The chain recombines TRBV21-1 with TRBJ1-5; the D call in the table, TRBD1, was not verified against the DNA. TRBV21-1 is listed as a pseudogene. The CDR3 runs to 15 residues.